This TCR beta chain stems from a study of T cells in Graves' hyperthyroidism and ophthalmopathy. This clonotype was observed at least ten times. RNA transcripts provided the source from which TCR beta CDR3 regions were amplified. Using the HTBI primer set, a first-round RT-PCR was run on the TCR CDR3. TCRdb itself ran the multiplex PCR reads through MiXCR, one entry per CDR3 protein. The table has nearly 110,000 distinct CDR3 sequences, approximately 15% seen once. In germline, CDR1 is SGDLS, CDR2 YYNGEE. V lost 0 bases and J 0 bases, leaving 9 bases between the germline ends. The CDR3 has 15 amino acids.

The chain combines TRBV9 with TRBJ2-5; D not resolved. The specimen was blood. The TCR was taken from a woman aged 45-60 years with Graves' hyperthyroidism. This CDR3 is CASSVDTYHQETQYF. The CDR3 nucleotides are TGTGCCAGCAGCGTAGACACCTACCACCAAGAGACCCAGTACTTC.